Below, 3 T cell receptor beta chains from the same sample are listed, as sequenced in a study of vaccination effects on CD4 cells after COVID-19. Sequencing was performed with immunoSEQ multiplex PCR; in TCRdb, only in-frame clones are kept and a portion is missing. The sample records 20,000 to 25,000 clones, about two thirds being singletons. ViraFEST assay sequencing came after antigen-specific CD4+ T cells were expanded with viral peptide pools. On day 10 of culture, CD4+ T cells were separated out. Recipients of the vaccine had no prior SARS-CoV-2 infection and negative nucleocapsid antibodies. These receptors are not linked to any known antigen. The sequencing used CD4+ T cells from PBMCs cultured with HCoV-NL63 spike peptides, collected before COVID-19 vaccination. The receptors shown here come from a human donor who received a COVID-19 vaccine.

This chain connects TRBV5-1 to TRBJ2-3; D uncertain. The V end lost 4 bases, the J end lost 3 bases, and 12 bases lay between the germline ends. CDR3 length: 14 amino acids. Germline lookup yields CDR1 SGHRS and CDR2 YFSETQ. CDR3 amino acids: CASSPTDITDTQYF. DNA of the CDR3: TGCGCCAGCAGCCCTACTGATATTACAGATACGCAGTATTTT.

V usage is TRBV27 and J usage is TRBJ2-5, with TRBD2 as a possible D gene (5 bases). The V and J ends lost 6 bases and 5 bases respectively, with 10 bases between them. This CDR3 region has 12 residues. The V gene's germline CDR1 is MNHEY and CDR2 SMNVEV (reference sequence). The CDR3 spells CASRGVGETQYF. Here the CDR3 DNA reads TGTGCCAGCAGGGGAGTGGGGGAGACCCAGTACTTC.

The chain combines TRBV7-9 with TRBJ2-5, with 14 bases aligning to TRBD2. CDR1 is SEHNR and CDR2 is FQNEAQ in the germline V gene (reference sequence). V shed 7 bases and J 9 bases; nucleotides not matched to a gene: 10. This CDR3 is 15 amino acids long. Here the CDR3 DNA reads TGTGCCAGCACCAGGACTAGCGGGGGGCCGGTCCCCCAGTACTTC. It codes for CASTRTSGGPVPQYF.